The present T cell receptor beta chain was sequenced within a study of blood T cell repertoires in COVID-19. At the level of the study: PBMCs, B-cell-depleted T cells, or T cells were the source of the cDNA or gDNA that made up the material.

Trimming removed 4 bases from V and 1 base from J, with 13 bases in between. The CDR3 runs to 16 residues. CDR1 and CDR2 from the germline V gene are LNHNV and YYDKDF (reference sequence). As processed by the authors: Amplified reference gene primers provided the basis for estimating nucleated cell counts. Method: immunoSEQ multiplex PCR; TCRdb's copy keeps in-frame clones and lacks some. The V and J calls and clone size come from that table; D and trimming were worked out from the DNA. The sample consists of around 130,000 clones, more than 80% of them appearing once. Sequencing was carried out using PBMCs or T cells enriched from blood (not recorded which). The TCR comes from a young woman who had been exposed to COVID-19. This rearrangement joins TRBV15 to TRBJ2-2; tentative D call: TRBD1 (5 bases). CDR3 bases: TGTGCCACCAGCATACTCCAGGGTCGGAACACCGGGGAGCTGTTTTTT. Translated: CATSILQGRNTGELFF. Looking up the rest from reference TRBV15 and TRBJ2-2 gives the full variable domain: DAMVIQNPRYQVTQFGKPVTLSCSQTLNHNVMYWYQQKSSQAPKLLFHYYDKDFNNEADTPDNFQSRRPNTSFCFLDIRSPGLGDTAMYLCATSILQGRNTGELFFGEGSRLTVL.